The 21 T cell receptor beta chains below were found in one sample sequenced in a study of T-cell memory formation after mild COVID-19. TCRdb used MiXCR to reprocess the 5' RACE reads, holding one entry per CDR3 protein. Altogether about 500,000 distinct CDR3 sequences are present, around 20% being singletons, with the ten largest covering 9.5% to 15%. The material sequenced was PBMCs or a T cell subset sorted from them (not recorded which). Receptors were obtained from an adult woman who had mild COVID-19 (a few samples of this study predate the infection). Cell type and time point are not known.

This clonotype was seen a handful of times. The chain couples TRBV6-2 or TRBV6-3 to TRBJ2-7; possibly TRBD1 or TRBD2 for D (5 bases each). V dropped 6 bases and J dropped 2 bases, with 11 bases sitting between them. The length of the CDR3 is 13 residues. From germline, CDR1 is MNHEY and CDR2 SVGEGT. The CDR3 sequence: CASSIGATYEQYF. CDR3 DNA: TGTGCCAGCAGCATCGGGGCTACCTACGAGCAGTACTTC.

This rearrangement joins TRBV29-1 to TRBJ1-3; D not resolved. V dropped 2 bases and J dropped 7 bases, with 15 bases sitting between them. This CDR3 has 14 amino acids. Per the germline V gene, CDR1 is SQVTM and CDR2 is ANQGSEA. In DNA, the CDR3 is TGCAGCGTTGAATACCCAGGAAAGGTTAACACCATATATTTT. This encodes CSVEYPGKVNTIYF.

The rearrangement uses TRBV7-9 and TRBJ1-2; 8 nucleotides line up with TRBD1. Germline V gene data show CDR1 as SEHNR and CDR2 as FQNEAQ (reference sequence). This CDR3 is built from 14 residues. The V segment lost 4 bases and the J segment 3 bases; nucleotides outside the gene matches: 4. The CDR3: CASSSTGEDYGYTF. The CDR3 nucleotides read TGTGCCAGCAGCTCGACAGGGGAAGACTATGGCTACACCTTC.

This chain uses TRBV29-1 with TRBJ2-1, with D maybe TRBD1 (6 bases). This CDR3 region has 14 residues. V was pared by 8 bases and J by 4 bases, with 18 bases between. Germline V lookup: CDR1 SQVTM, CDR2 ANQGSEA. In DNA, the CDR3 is TGCAGCTCGCATCCCGGACAGAGATACAATGAGCAGTTCTTC. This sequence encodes CSSHPGQRYNEQFF.

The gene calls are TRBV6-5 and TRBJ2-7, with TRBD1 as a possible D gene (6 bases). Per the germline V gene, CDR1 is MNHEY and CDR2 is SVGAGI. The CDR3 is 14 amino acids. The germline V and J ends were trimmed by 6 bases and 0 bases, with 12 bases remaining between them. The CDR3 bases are TGTGCCAGCAGAATGGACAGTAGCTCCTACGAGCAGTACTTC. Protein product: CASRMDSSSYEQYF.

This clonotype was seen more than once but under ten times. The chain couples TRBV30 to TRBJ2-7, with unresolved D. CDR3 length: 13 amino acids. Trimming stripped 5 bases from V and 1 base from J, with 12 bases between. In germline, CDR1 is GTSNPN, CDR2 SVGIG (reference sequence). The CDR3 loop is CAWAWADSYEQYF. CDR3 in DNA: TGTGCCTGGGCTTGGGCCGATTCCTACGAGCAGTACTTC.

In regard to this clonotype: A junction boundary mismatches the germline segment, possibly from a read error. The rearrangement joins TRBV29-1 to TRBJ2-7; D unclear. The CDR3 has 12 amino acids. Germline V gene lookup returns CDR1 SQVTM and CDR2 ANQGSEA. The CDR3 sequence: CSVEGGYYEQYF. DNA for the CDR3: TGCAGCGTCGAAGGCGGTTACTACGAGCAGTACTTC.

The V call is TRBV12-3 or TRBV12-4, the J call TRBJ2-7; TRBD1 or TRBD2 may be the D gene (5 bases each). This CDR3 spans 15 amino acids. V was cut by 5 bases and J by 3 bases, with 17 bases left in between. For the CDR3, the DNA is TGTGCCAGCAGTGGACACGGAAGCGGAGACTACGAGCAGTACTTC. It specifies CASSGHGSGDYEQYF.

In nucleotides, the CDR3 is TGTGCCAGCAGCGCCCGACTAGCCCTTCATGCTAACTACGAGCAGTACTTC. Translation gives CASSARLALHANYEQYF. V is TRBV7-9 and J is TRBJ2-7; 7 positions agree with TRBD2. V was clipped by 5 bases and J by 3 bases; unmatched bases: 16. There are 17 residues in the CDR3. The germline CDR1 and CDR2 sequences are SEHNR and FQNEAQ (reference sequence). Variable domain in full (rest from reference TRBV7-9 and TRBJ2-7): DTGVSQNPRHKITKRGQNVTFRCDPISEHNRLYWYRQTLGQGPEFLTYFQNEAQLEKSRLLSDRFSAERPKGSFSTLEIQRTEQGDSAMYLCASSARLALHANYEQYFGPGTRLTVT.

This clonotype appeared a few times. The CDR3 reads CASSREAFF. The CDR3 nucleotides are TGTGCCAGCAGCCGTGAAGCTTTCTTT. This sequence joins TRBV12-3 or TRBV12-4 and TRBJ1-1, with D hard to call. This CDR3 has 9 residues. Trimming left V 6 bases short and J 7 bases short, with 3 bases between.

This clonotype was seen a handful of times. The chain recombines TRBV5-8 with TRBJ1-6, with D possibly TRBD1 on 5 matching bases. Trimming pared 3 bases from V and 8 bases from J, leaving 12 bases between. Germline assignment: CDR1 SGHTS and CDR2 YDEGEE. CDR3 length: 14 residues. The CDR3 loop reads CASSYGTRDSPLHF. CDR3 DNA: TGTGCCAGCAGCTACGGGACTCGGGATTCACCCCTCCACTTT.

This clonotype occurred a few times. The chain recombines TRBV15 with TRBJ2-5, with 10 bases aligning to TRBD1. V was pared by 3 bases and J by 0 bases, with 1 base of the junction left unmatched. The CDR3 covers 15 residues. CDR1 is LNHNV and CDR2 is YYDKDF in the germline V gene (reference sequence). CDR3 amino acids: CATSRGQGNQETQYF. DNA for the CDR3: TGTGCCACCAGCAGGGGACAGGGGAACCAAGAGACCCAGTACTTC.

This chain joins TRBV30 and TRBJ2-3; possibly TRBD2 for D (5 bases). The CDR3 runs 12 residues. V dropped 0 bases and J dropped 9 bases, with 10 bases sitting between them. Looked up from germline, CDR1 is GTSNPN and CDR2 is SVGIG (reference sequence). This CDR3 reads CAWSVTRGTQYF. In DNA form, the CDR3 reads TGTGCCTGGAGTGTAACTAGAGGGACGCAGTATTTT.

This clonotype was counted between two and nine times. The CDR3 nucleotides are TGTGCCAGCAGCCCGAGGGCGGGAACGAGCACAGATACGCAGTATTTT. This gives the protein CASSPRAGTSTDTQYF. The chain joins TRBV5-4 to TRBJ2-3; tentatively, D is TRBD2 (6 bases). Between the trimmed V and J ends, which lost 4 bases and 0 bases, there was a span of 15 bases. The CDR3 is 16 residues long. Germline V CDR1 and CDR2: SGHNT, YYREEE (reference sequence).

The CDR3 protein is CASSGGAMNTEAFF. CDR3 in DNA: TGTGCCAGCAGCGGAGGGGCGATGAACACTGAAGCTTTCTTT. V and J are TRBV9 and TRBJ1-1, with D maybe TRBD1 (5 bases). The CDR3 has 14 residues. CDR1 is SGDLS, CDR2 YYNGEE, per germline. Deletions cut 3 bases from V and 0 bases from J, with 9 bases between.

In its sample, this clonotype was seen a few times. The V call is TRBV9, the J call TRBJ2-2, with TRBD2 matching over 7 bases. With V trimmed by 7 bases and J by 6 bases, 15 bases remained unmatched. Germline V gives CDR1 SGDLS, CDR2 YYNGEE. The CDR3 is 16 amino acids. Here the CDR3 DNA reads TGTGCCAGCGGGCACTCCCTGGGACTAACGTCCGGGGAGCTGTTTTTT. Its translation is CASGHSLGLTSGELFF.

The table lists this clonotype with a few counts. The CDR3 DNA follows: TGCGCCAGCAGTGACAGGGGCTTGGAAAAACTGTTTTTT. It encodes CASSDRGLEKLFF. This chain connects TRBV5-1 to TRBJ1-4, with TRBD1 matching over 8 bases. The CDR3 covers 13 residues. V dropped 5 bases and J dropped 8; count of bases not matched to a gene: 5. Germline loops: CDR1 SGHRS, CDR2 YFSETQ. Complete variable domain (other parts from reference TRBV5-1 and TRBJ1-4): KAGVTQTPRYLIKTRGQQVTLSCSPISGHRSVSWYQQTPGQGLQFLFEYFSETQRNKGNFPGRFSGRQFSNSRSEMNVSTLELGDSALYLCASSDRGLEKLFFGSGTQLSVL.

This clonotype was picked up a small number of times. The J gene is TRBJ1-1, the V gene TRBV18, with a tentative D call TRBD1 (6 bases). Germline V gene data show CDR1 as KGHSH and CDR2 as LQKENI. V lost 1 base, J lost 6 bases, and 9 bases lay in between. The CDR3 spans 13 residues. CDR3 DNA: TGTGCCAGCTCACCACTTGCAGGGGCTGAAGCTTTCTTT. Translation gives CASSPLAGAEAFF.

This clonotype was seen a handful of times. Here the CDR3 reads CASSSLGMDEKLFF. The CDR3 coding sequence is TGTGCCAGCAGTTCGTTGGGGATGGATGAAAAACTGTTTTTT. This chain connects TRBV27 to TRBJ1-4; no clear D gene. The CDR3 is made up of 14 amino acids. Germline V gives CDR1 MNHEY, CDR2 SMNVEV (reference sequence). V gave up 4 bases and J gave up 6 bases, with 12 bases separating them. The variable domain in full, with the rest retrieved from reference TRBV27 and TRBJ1-4, is EAQVTQNPRYLITVTGKKLTVTCSQNMNHEYMSWYRQDPGLGLRQIYYSMNVEVTDKGDVPEGYKVSRKEKRNFPLILESPSPNQTSLYFCASSSLGMDEKLFFGSGTQLSVL.

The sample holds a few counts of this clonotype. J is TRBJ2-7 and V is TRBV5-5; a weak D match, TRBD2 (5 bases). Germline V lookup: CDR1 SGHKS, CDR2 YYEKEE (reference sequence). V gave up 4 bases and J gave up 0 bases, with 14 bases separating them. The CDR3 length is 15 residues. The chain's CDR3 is CASSTGLLSSYEQYF. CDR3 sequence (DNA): TGTGCCAGCAGCACCGGACTTCTAAGCTCCTACGAGCAGTACTTC.

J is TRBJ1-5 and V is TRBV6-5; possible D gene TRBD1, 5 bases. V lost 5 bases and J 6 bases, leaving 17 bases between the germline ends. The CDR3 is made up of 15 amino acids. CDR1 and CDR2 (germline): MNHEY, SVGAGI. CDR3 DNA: TGTGCCAGCAGTCGAGACCCTCAGGGAATTCAGCCCCAGCATTTT. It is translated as CASSRDPQGIQPQHF.